The clone carrying this T cell receptor beta chain was seen a handful of times. The J segment lost 0 bases and the V segment lost 5 bases, leaving 9 bases of the junction unmatched. CDR3 length: 18 amino acids. Germline loops: CDR1 SGHAT, CDR2 FQNNGV. These data originate in a study of identical twins. Template switching supplied a universal primer site; unique molecular identifiers were carried on the cDNA. TCRdb re-derived calls from the 5' RACE reads in MiXCR, one entry per CDR3 protein. This sample has approximately 210,000 distinct CDR3 sequences; approximately 15% occur once, and the top ten carry 35% to 45%. This same sample was also part of a study on T cells expressing NK-cell markers.

Sequenced material: CD8+ T cells sorted from blood. The chain joins TRBV11-2 to TRBJ2-3, with 12 positions matching TRBD2. The TCR comes from a woman in her late teens or twenties in good health. CDR3 nucleotide sequence: TGTGCCAGCAGCCTACGACTAGCGGGGGCTTTAAGCACAGATACGCAGTATTTT. Its translation is CASSLRLAGALSTDTQYF.